This passage covers 21 T cell receptor beta chains from one sample sequenced in a study of T cells in Graves' hyperthyroidism and ophthalmopathy. Amplification targeted TCR beta CDR3 regions from RNA transcripts. The TCR CDR3 was amplified in a first-round RT-PCR using the HTBI primer set. TCRdb redid the calling of the multiplex PCR reads with MiXCR, one entry per CDR3 protein. The sample contains about 300,000 distinct CDR3 sequences, approximately 18% of which appear only once. The sample consisted of blood. Receptors originate from a man between 50 and 59 years old with Graves' ophthalmopathy.

This clonotype was counted a few times. This sequence joins TRBV7-2 and TRBJ2-1; 7 positions match TRBD2. Germline values: CDR1 SGHTA, CDR2 FQGNSA. CDR3 length: 14 residues. After removal of 5 bases from V and 5 bases from J, the junction contained 6 bases not matched to a gene. CDR3 loop: CASSTPRGDNEQFF. CDR3 bases: TGTGCCAGCAGCACACCACGGGGGGACAATGAGCAGTTCTTC. Supplemented by reference TRBV7-2 and TRBJ2-1, the full variable domain reads GAGVSQSPSNKVTEKGKDVELRCDPISGHTALYWYRQSLGQGLEFLIYFQGNSAPDKSGLPSDRFSAERTGGSVSTLTIQRTQQEDSAVYLCASSTPRGDNEQFFGPGTRLTVL.

This clonotype was observed a few times. The chain links TRBV6-1 to TRBJ1-6, with a weak D call TRBD1 (6 bases). CDR3 size: 15 residues. The germline V and J ends were trimmed by 5 bases and 3 bases, with 11 bases remaining between them. CDR1 is MNHNS and CDR2 is SASEGT in the germline V gene. CDR3 amino acids: CASSQYRDYNSPLHF. The DNA of the CDR3 is TGTGCCAGCAGTCAGTACAGGGACTATAATTCACCCCTCCACTTT.

The chain has TRBV14 and TRBJ2-2, with D maybe TRBD1 (6 bases). Trimming left V 0 bases short and J 5 bases short, with 19 bases between. Germline loops: CDR1 SGHDN, CDR2 FVKESK. This CDR3 contains 18 residues. The CDR3 sequence: CASSQDVPRARGTGELFF. DNA of the CDR3: TGTGCCAGCAGCCAAGATGTGCCCCGGGCAAGGGGGACCGGGGAGCTGTTTTTT. Variable domain in full (rest from reference TRBV14 and TRBJ2-2): EAGVTQFPSHSVIEKGQTVTLRCDPISGHDNLYWYRRVMGKEIKFLLHFVKESKQDESGMPNNRFLAERTGGTYSTLKVQPAELEDSGVYFCASSQDVPRARGTGELFFGEGSRLTVL.

In its sample, this clonotype was seen a few times. The gene calls are TRBV6-1 and TRBJ1-6; D is unclear. Trimming cost V 7 bases and J 11 bases, with 15 bases left between them. This CDR3 is built from 13 residues. The germline gives CDR1 MNHNS, CDR2 SASEGT. The CDR3 nucleotides are TGTGCCAGCAAGGACGGGAGGGTGGCACCCCTCCACTTT. Encoded protein: CASKDGRVAPLHF.

This clonotype came up a few times. The chain is built from TRBV20-1 and TRBJ2-3; perhaps TRBD2 as D (6 bases). V dropped 1 base and J dropped 2 bases, with 13 bases sitting between them. This CDR3 has 15 residues. Per germline, CDR1 DFQATT and CDR2 SNEGSKA (reference sequence). Here the CDR3 reads CSARGQRGDTDTQYF. The DNA of the CDR3 is TGCAGTGCTAGAGGACAGCGCGGGGACACAGATACGCAGTATTTT.

The chain couples TRBV28 to TRBJ2-7; weak D call: TRBD1 (6 bases). V lost 10 bases and J lost 6, with 10 bases in between. Germline V gives CDR1 MDHEN, CDR2 SYDVKM. This CDR3 comprises 10 residues. The CDR3 coding sequence is TGTGCCACTGGACAGATCGAGCAGTACTTC. It codes for CATGQIEQYF. Full variable domain (outside the CDR3, taken from reference TRBV28 and TRBJ2-7): DVKVTQSSRYLVKRTGEKVFLECVQDMDHENMFWYRQDPGLGLRLIYFSYDVKMKEKGDIPEGYSVSREKKERFSLILESASTNQTSMYLCATGQIEQYFGPGTRLTVT.

The CDR3 reads CASSQGVLFEQYF. The CDR3 bases are TGTGCCAGCAGCCAAGGGGTCCTTTTCGAGCAGTACTTC. The gene calls are TRBV9 and TRBJ2-7; D is possibly TRBD1 (5 bases). This CDR3 comprises 13 residues. The germline gives CDR1 SGDLS, CDR2 YYNGEE. The V end lost 4 bases, the J end lost 6 bases, and 14 bases lay between the germline ends.

This clonotype showed up many times. This chain connects TRBV15 to TRBJ2-7; 7 nucleotides match TRBD2. The CDR3 loop spans 15 amino acids. The germline V gene has CDR1 LNHNV and CDR2 YYDKDF (reference sequence). Trimming removed 4 bases from V and 6 bases from J; junction bases left unmatched: 12. CDR3 nucleotide sequence: TGTGCCACCAGCAAGATCGGCGGGAGAAGGGGCGAGCAGTACTTC. It encodes CATSKIGGRRGEQYF.

This clonotype appeared many times. V is TRBV12-3 or TRBV12-4 and J is TRBJ1-5, with D tentatively TRBD1 (6 bases). The CDR3 runs 14 residues. V lost 6 bases and J lost 4, with 13 bases in between. CDR3 DNA sequence: TGTGCCAGCAGCTCGCGGACAGCTAATCAGCCCCAGCATTTT. The encoded protein is CASSSRTANQPQHF.

This clonotype has more than one count but fewer than ten. V gene TRBV19 combines with J gene TRBJ2-1; D remains ambiguous. The CDR3 has 12 residues. Germline V gene sequence: CDR1 LNHDA, CDR2 SQIVND (reference sequence). The V end lost 6 bases, the J end lost 1 base, and 4 bases lay between the germline ends. The CDR3 protein is CASRGSYNEQFF. DNA of the CDR3: TGTGCCAGTAGGGGTTCCTACAATGAGCAGTTCTTC. The whole variable domain, remainder taken from reference TRBV19 and TRBJ2-1, is DGGITQSPKYLFRKEGQNVTLSCEQNLNHDAMYWYRQDPGQGLRLIYYSQIVNDFQKGDIAEGYSVSREKKESFPLTVTSAQKNPTAFYLCASRGSYNEQFFGPGTRLTVL.

This clonotype was recorded only once. V and J are TRBV28 and TRBJ2-6; D is unresolved. V shed 6 bases and J shed 0 bases, with 18 bases lying between them. Per germline, CDR1 MDHEN and CDR2 SYDVKM. This CDR3 contains 18 residues. The CDR3 region is CASRKSSQLSSGANVLTF. The DNA of the CDR3 is TGTGCCAGCAGAAAAAGCAGCCAACTGAGCTCTGGGGCCAACGTCCTGACTTTC.

This clonotype was observed a few times. The gene calls are TRBV28 and TRBJ1-4; perhaps TRBD1 as D (5 bases). The CDR3 has 15 amino acids. V was trimmed by 7 bases and J by 5 bases, leaving 17 bases between them. From germline, CDR1 is MDHEN and CDR2 SYDVKM. The DNA of the CDR3 is TGTGCCAGCACCGCCGCCGGAGGGGTAAATGAAAAACTGTTTTTT. Its protein product is CASTAAGGVNEKLFF. The full variable domain, with the rest looked up from reference TRBV28 and TRBJ1-4, is DVKVTQSSRYLVKRTGEKVFLECVQDMDHENMFWYRQDPGLGLRLIYFSYDVKMKEKGDIPEGYSVSREKKERFSLILESASTNQTSMYLCASTAAGGVNEKLFFGSGTQLSVL.

This clonotype was seen at least ten times. The chain employs TRBV3-1 and TRBJ1-1, with a weak D call TRBD1 (6 bases). This CDR3 region has 15 residues. V was trimmed by 2 bases and J by 1 base, leaving 11 bases between them. Germline V gene lookup returns CDR1 LGHDT and CDR2 YNNKEL (reference sequence). The CDR3 sequence: CASSQSLQGNTEAFF. CDR3 nucleotide sequence: TGTGCCAGCAGCCAATCGCTACAGGGGAACACTGAAGCTTTCTTT.

As concerns this clonotype: A much more abundant neighbour one base away suggests this may be a read error. The gene calls are TRBV20-1 and TRBJ2-5, with D perhaps being TRBD1 or TRBD2 (6 bases each). With 6 bases removed from V and 0 bases from J, the gap between germline ends came to 20 bases. Germline V lookup: CDR1 DFQATT, CDR2 SNEGSKA (reference sequence). The CDR3 has 16 amino acids. Written as DNA, the CDR3 is TGCAGTGCGGAAGGGGGGACTGGCGGACACCAAGAGACCCAGTACTTC. Translated, it gives CSAEGGTGGHQETQYF.

The chain joins TRBV28 to TRBJ1-4; D is ambiguous. The germline gives CDR1 MDHEN, CDR2 SYDVKM. Trimming took 4 bases from V and 8 from J, leaving 17 bases between them. CDR3 length equals 15 residues. In DNA, the CDR3 is TGTGCCAGCAGTTCCGCCGGGTCCCTAGGGGAAAAACTGTTTTTT. Its protein is CASSSAGSLGEKLFF.

About this clonotype: This clone may be a read error of a much larger clone one base away. The J gene is TRBJ1-2, the V gene TRBV7-2; D gene unclear. V was shortened by 5 bases and J by 6 bases, with 10 bases between the two germline ends. This CDR3 has 12 amino acids. The germline CDR1 and CDR2 sequences are SGHTA and FQGNSA. This chain's CDR3 is CASSPNANGYTF. As DNA, the CDR3 is TGTGCCAGCAGCCCTAATGCGAATGGCTACACCTTC.

J is TRBJ2-1 and V is TRBV9; D perhaps matches TRBD2 (6 bases). CDR3 length equals 15 residues. V shed 2 bases and J shed 5 bases, with 14 bases lying between them. CDR1 and CDR2 from the germline V gene are SGDLS and YYNGEE. The CDR3 region is CASSVGGSADNEQFF. The CDR3 DNA sequence: TGTGCCAGCAGCGTGGGGGGATCGGCGGACAATGAGCAGTTCTTC.

The genes are TRBV29-1 and TRBJ2-1; 9 bases match TRBD1. The germline V gene encodes CDR1 SQVTM and CDR2 ANQGSEA. This CDR3 is built from 14 residues. The junction had 1 base not matched to a gene; V was cut back by 3 bases and J by 1 base. CDR3 in DNA: TGCAGCGTTGAGGGACAGGGATCCTACAATGAGCAGTTCTTC. It translates to CSVEGQGSYNEQFF.

The chain uses TRBV19 and TRBJ2-1; TRBD1 aligns across 8 bases. CDR3 size: 15 residues. CDR1 and CDR2 from the germline V gene are LNHDA and SQIVND (reference sequence). V lost 1 base, J lost 5 bases, and 4 bases stayed unmatched. The CDR3 nucleotides read TGTGCCAGTAGTATAGGGGGACAGGTCGACAATGAGCAGTTCTTC. As protein: CASSIGGQVDNEQFF.

This sequence joins TRBV5-4 and TRBJ2-7; 10 nucleotides agree with TRBD2. Germline V gene lookup returns CDR1 SGHNT and CDR2 YYREEE (reference sequence). Trimming removed 2 bases from V and 1 base from J; junction bases left unmatched: 6. This CDR3 has 16 residues. CDR3 region: CASSLEMTSGSYEQYF. The CDR3 DNA reads TGTGCCAGCAGCTTAGAAATGACTAGCGGGTCCTACGAGCAGTACTTC.

This clonotype has a handful of counts. This sequence joins TRBV11-3 and TRBJ2-1; D may match TRBD1 or TRBD2 (5 bases each). The CDR3 is 15 residues long. The V end lost 2 bases, the J end lost 4 bases, and 12 bases lay between the germline ends. Germline CDR1 is SGHNT and CDR2 is YENEEA. CDR3 residues: CASSLQLAGYNEQFF. Written as DNA, the CDR3 is TGTGCCAGCAGCTTACAGCTAGCAGGGTACAATGAGCAGTTCTTC.